Below, one TCR beta chain is given with its context. Its cognate antigen is unknown. These data come from a study of T cell repertoires in cytomegalovirus infection. Study summary: Indications of both CMV infection and matching HLA type were provided by public TCR beta signatures. Whole-study results and caveats: The response measured ex vivo was dominated by TCR beta clonotypes (HLA-C-restricted and CMV-specific).

TCRdb ran MiXCR on the reads and lists one entry per CDR3 protein. The table has some 320,000 distinct CDR3 sequences, more than 8% seen once. V lost 3 bases to trimming and J lost 2 bases; unmatched junction nucleotides: 5. CDR3 length equals 15 residues. Germline values: CDR1 SGHTA, CDR2 FQGNSA. The rearrangement links TRBV7-2 to TRBJ2-5, with 8 positions matching TRBD1. The sequence was obtained from a human donor in good health (CMV status not recorded). Some clones in this sample may be carry-over from other donors' samples. Sequencing was performed on PBMCs. The CDR3 loop is CASSLAGGRQETQYF. In DNA, the CDR3 is TGTGCCAGCAGCTTGGCAGGGGGCAGGCAAGAGACCCAGTACTTC.